This TCR beta chain was captured by sequencing in a study of blood T cell repertoires in COVID-19. At the level of the study: The United States, Italy and Spain provided the acute and convalescent COVID-19 samples. PBMCs, B-cell-depleted T cells, or T cells provided the cDNA or gDNA that made up the material.

Germline V gene lookup returns CDR1 KGHDR and CDR2 SFDVKD. V was pared by 4 bases and J by 2 bases, with 9 bases between. The length of the CDR3 is 14 residues. Per the original data handling: Estimated nucleated cell counts came from reference gene primer amplification. Clones were read by immunoSEQ multiplex PCR, and TCRdb kept only the in-frame ones, dropping some. The V and J calls and the clone size are those of that table, but D and trimming were determined from the DNA. The repertoire consists of under 250,000 clones, with more than 65% occurring once and the leading ten covering approximately 2.9%.

This clonotype was obtained from a woman aged 25 to 39 who had recovered from COVID-19. The sample taken for sequencing was peripheral blood. J is TRBJ2-3 and V is TRBV24-1; D is unresolved. In nucleotides, the CDR3 is TGTGCCACCAGTGAACGCCGAGTCACAGATACGCAGTATTTT. Residues: CATSERRVTDTQYF.